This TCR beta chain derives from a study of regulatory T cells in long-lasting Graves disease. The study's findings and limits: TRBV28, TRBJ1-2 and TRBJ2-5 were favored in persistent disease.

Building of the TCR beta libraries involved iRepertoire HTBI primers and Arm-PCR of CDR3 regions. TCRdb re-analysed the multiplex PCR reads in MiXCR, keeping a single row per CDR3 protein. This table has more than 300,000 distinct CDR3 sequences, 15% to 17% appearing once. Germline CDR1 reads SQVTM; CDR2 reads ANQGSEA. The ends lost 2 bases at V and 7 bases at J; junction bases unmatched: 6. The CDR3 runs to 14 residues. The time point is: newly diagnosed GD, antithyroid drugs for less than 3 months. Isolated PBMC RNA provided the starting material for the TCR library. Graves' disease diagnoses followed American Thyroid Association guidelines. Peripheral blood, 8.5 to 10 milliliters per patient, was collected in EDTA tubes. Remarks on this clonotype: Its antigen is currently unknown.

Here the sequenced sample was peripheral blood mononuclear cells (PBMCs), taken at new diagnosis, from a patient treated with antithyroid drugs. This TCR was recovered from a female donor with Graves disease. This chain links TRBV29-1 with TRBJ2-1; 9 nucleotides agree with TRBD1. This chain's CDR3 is CSVEQLDRGNEQFF. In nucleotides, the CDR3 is TGCAGCGTTGAACAACTAGACAGGGGGAATGAGCAGTTCTTC.